This T cell receptor (beta chain) was recovered during a study of blood T cell repertoires in COVID-19. Study at large: T cells, B-cell-depleted T cells, or PBMCs supplied cDNA or gDNA.

Trimming took 1 base from V and 1 from J, leaving 13 bases between them. CDR3 size: 16 residues. Looked up from germline, CDR1 is SEHNR and CDR2 is FQNEAQ (reference sequence). Participants came from some 23 US areas, aged about 18 to 89 years. Symptom resolution, clearance, or two negative PCRs marked donors in Cohort 3 as recovered. Clones were sequenced by immunoSEQ multiplex PCR, and TCRdb holds only the in-frame ones, with some missing. The repertoire has some 350,000 clones, about 90% of them found once; the top ten carry roughly 3%. The sequenced sample consisted of PBMCs or T cells enriched from blood (not recorded which). The clonotype was recovered from a woman aged 30 to 39 who had recovered from COVID-19. The chain links TRBV7-9 to TRBJ1-1; tentatively, D is TRBD1 (5 bases). CDR3 residues: CASSLGGPSWNTEAFF. CDR3 nucleotide sequence: TGTGCCAGCAGCTTAGGGGGCCCCTCCTGGAACACTGAAGCTTTCTTT.